This TCR beta chain originates from a study of blood T cell repertoires in COVID-19. Study overall: Sample material is recorded as cDNA or gDNA derived from T cells, B-cell-depleted T cells, or PBMCs.

This clone was seen a few times. Some clones are missing from TCRdb's copy, which holds only in-frame ones; the method was immunoSEQ multiplex PCR. The profile shows approximately 250,000 clones, about 91% of them singletons. Participant age was roughly 18 to 95 years, and participants resided in around 24 US areas. Material: PBMCs or T cells enriched from blood (not recorded which). The sequence was obtained from a woman between 40 and 55 years old with acute COVID-19.

The CDR3: CASSVLGGYGYTF. CDR3 sequence (DNA): TGTGCCAGCAGTGTCCTGGGGGGGTATGGCTACACCTTC. The V call is TRBV2, the J call TRBJ1-2, with TRBD1 as a possible D gene (5 bases). The CDR3 runs 13 residues. The V end lost 4 bases, the J end lost 5 bases, and 11 bases lay between the germline ends. Germline CDR1 SNHLY, CDR2 FYNNEI.